This TCR beta chain was sequenced for a study of T cell changes during pregnancy in multiple sclerosis. Assay used: immunoSEQ multiplex PCR; TCRdb lists only in-frame clones, some missing. The sample has tens of thousands of clones; more than 75% are singletons. The CDR3 runs to 17 residues. CDR1 SGHTA and CDR2 FQGNSA come from the germline V gene. V lost 1 base to trimming and J lost 0 bases, with 16 bases between them. The input for sequencing was CD4+ T cells from peripheral blood mononuclear cells, taken in the first trimester of pregnancy. The sequence derives from a female donor with multiple sclerosis, enrolled in a pregnancy study. The chain couples TRBV7-2 to TRBJ2-7; unclear D gene. The CDR3 DNA is TGTGCCAGCAGCTTAGTATGGAACTCCTGGAGCTCCTACGAGCAGTACTTC. Encoded protein: CASSLVWNSWSSYEQYF.